These 14 T cell receptor beta chains originate from one sample sequenced in a study of blood T cell repertoires in COVID-19. Using immunoSEQ multiplex PCR, the repertoire was profiled, and TCRdb retains in-frame clones only, with some absent. The table records about 210,000 clones, roughly 78% of them present only once. The source material was peripheral blood. These receptors all stem from a middle-aged woman with acute or convalescent COVID-19.

V is TRBV11-3 and J is TRBJ1-4, with 8 positions matching TRBD1. Germline CDR1 is SGHNT and CDR2 is YENEEA. The CDR3 length is 14 residues. V lost 4 bases to trimming and J lost 6 bases; unmatched junction nucleotides: 4. The CDR3 nucleotides are TGTGCCAGCAGCTCGGACAGGGAGGATGAAAAACTGTTTTTT. As protein: CASSSDREDEKLFF.

J is TRBJ2-5 and V is TRBV4-1; the D gene is possibly TRBD2 (7 bases). Trimming took 1 base from V and 5 from J, leaving 14 bases between them. Germline CDR1 reads MGHRA; CDR2 reads YSYEKL. CDR3 length: 15 amino acids. The CDR3 nucleotides read TGCGCCAGCAGCCAAGGGGGGGGACAACGTGAGACCCAGTACTTC. It encodes CASSQGGGQRETQYF.

V and J are TRBV14 and TRBJ2-1; TRBD2 agrees at 8 bases. The ends lost 4 bases at V and 4 bases at J; junction bases unmatched: 3. The germline CDR1 and CDR2 sequences are SGHDN and FVKESK. This CDR3 comprises 14 residues. DNA for the CDR3: TGTGCCAGCAGCCTCATAGCGGGGTACAATGAGCAGTTCTTC. Its translation is CASSLIAGYNEQFF.

This clone has a single count. The chain has TRBV19 and TRBJ2-3; 8 positions match TRBD2. The J segment lost 0 bases and the V segment lost 6 bases, leaving 5 bases of the junction unmatched. This CDR3 is 15 amino acids long. The germline CDR1 and CDR2 sequences are LNHDA and SQIVND (reference sequence). In DNA form, the CDR3 reads TGTGCCAGTAGACTAGCGGATACTAGCACAGATACGCAGTATTTT. Amino acid sequence: CASRLADTSTDTQYF.

The chain combines TRBV24-1 with TRBJ2-1; D might be TRBD2 (6 bases). Trimming shortened V by 5 bases and J by 0 bases, and 13 bases separated the two germline ends. The CDR3 has 16 amino acids. The germline V gene has CDR1 KGHDR and CDR2 SFDVKD. CDR3 in amino acids: CATSGGLATSYNEQFF. Written as DNA, the CDR3 is TGTGCCACCAGTGGAGGTCTAGCGACCTCCTACAATGAGCAGTTCTTC.

In this sample, this clone turned up a few times. The chain uses TRBV19 and TRBJ1-5; the D is unclear. The CDR3 is 14 residues long. V was pared by 6 bases and J by 5 bases, with 14 bases between. Per the germline V gene, CDR1 is LNHDA and CDR2 is SQIVND (reference sequence). Written as DNA, the CDR3 is TGTGCCAGTAGCCGACTCGAGGTACATCAGCCCCAGCATTTT. Translated: CASSRLEVHQPQHF.

The V and J genes are TRBV4-3 and TRBJ1-2, with D uncertain. V was trimmed by 1 base and J by 4 bases, leaving 10 bases between them. Germline V gene data show CDR1 as LGHNA and CDR2 as YSLEER. CDR3 size: 14 residues. The CDR3 sequence is CASSQAEGSYGYTF. For the CDR3, the DNA is TGCGCCAGCAGCCAAGCCGAGGGAAGCTATGGCTACACCTTC.

V gene TRBV21-1 combines with J gene TRBJ2-3; the DNA was not used to check the table's D call, TRBD1. TRBV21-1 corresponds to a pseudogene. The CDR3 is 15 residues long. This CDR3 reads CASSKAQGCTDTQYF. CDR3 in DNA: TGTGCCAGCAGCAAAGCGCAGGGGTGCACAGATACGCAGTATTTT.

This clone was picked up a small number of times. The chain combines TRBV6-5 with TRBJ1-2; no clear D. Per germline, CDR1 MNHEY and CDR2 SVGAGI. Between the trimmed V and J ends, which lost 2 bases and 3 bases, there was a span of 7 bases. The CDR3 sequence is 13 residues long. The CDR3: CASSYGLYYGYTF. The CDR3 region has the DNA TGTGCCAGCAGTTACGGGCTTTACTATGGCTACACCTTC.

The chain couples TRBV29-1 to TRBJ1-2; 8 nucleotides match TRBD1. Losses at the gene ends were 7 bases for V and 5 bases for J; bases not matched to a gene: 12. Per the germline V gene, CDR1 is SQVTM and CDR2 is ANQGSEA. The CDR3 contains 14 residues. CDR3 in amino acids: CSAFRQGPAYGYTF. The DNA of the CDR3 is TGCAGCGCTTTCCGACAGGGGCCAGCTTATGGCTACACCTTC.

The chain couples TRBV5-1 to TRBJ2-2; the D gene is possibly TRBD2 (6 bases). The V end was cut by 0 bases, the J end by 5 bases, with 11 bases between. Germline V CDR1 and CDR2: SGHRS, YFSETQ. This CDR3 comprises 15 residues. Written as DNA, the CDR3 is TGCGCCAGCAGCTTGGCGGGACTGGAGACCGGGGAGCTGTTTTTT. Encoded protein: CASSLAGLETGELFF.

The J gene is TRBJ2-3, the V gene TRBV9; D possibly corresponds to TRBD2 (6 bases). CDR3 size: 19 residues. CDR1 is SGDLS and CDR2 is YYNGEE in the germline V gene. The V and J ends lost 1 base and 0 bases respectively, with 21 bases between them. This chain's CDR3 is CASSVSSGLLSRSTDTQYF. The CDR3, as DNA: TGTGCCAGCAGCGTATCTTCGGGACTCCTTAGCCGGAGCACAGATACGCAGTATTTT.

This chain links TRBV27 with TRBJ2-7, with D maybe TRBD1 (6 bases). CDR3 length: 13 amino acids. Germline CDR1 MNHEY, CDR2 SMNVEV (reference sequence). V was cut by 10 bases and J by 3 bases, with 16 bases left in between. The CDR3, as DNA: TGTGCCACCATGACAGGTAGTCACTACGAGCAGTACTTC. Protein product: CATMTGSHYEQYF.

This rearrangement joins TRBV29-1 to TRBJ2-5; D might be TRBD1 (6 bases). CDR1 and CDR2 (germline): SQVTM, ANQGSEA. The CDR3 sequence is 12 residues long. V lost 7 bases and J lost 1, with 10 bases in between. In DNA form, the CDR3 reads TGCAGCGCTACAGGGACCCAAGAGACCCAGTACTTC. This gives the protein CSATGTQETQYF.